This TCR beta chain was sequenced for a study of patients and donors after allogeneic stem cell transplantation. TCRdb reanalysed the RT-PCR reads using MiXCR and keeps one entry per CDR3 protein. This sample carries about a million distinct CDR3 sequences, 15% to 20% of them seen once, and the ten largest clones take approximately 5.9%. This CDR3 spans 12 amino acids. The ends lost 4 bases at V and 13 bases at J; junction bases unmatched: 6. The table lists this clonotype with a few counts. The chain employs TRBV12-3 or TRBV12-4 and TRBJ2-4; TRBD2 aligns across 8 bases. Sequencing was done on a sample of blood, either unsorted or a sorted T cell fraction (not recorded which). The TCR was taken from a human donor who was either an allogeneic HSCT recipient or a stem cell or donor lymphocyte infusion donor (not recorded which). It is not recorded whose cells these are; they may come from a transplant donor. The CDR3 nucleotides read TGTGCCAGCAGTTCAAACGGGGGGGCCCAGTACTTC. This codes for CASSSNGGAQYF.